Detailed here is one T cell receptor (beta chain). Original handling: Reference gene primer amplification yielded estimated nucleated cell counts. Assay used: immunoSEQ multiplex PCR; TCRdb lists only in-frame clones, some missing. V and J calls and clone size are copied from that table; D and trimming were computed from the DNA. The sample lists some 130,000 clones; 75% to 90% were seen once. This sample was included in a study of blood T cell repertoires in COVID-19. For the study at large: Sites in the United States, Italy and Spain provided acute and convalescent COVID-19 samples. PBMCs, B-cell-depleted T cells, or T cells provided the cDNA or gDNA that made up the material.

The CDR3 is 13 residues long. The V and J ends lost 4 bases and 3 bases respectively, with 8 bases between them. From germline, CDR1 is SGHRS and CDR2 YFSETQ. This TCR was recovered from a man between 65 and 79 years old with acute or convalescent COVID-19. The V and J genes are TRBV5-1 and TRBJ1-5; D call uncertain. The sample consisted of peripheral blood. The CDR3 spells CASSPGDNQPQHF. The CDR3 DNA reads as TGCGCCAGCAGCCCCGGGGACAATCAGCCCCAGCATTTT.